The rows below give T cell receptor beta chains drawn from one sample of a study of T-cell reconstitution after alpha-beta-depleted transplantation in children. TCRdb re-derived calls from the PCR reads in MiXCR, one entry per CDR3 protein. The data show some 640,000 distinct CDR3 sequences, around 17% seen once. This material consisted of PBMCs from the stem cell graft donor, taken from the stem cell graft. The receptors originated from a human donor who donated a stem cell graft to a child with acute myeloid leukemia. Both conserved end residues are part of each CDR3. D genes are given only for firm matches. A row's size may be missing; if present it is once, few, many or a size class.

CDR3 DNA: TGTGCCAGCAGCGGGGGGACAGGACAAGGCTACACCTTC; CDR3 protein: CASSGGTGQGYTF; J gene: TRBJ1-2; V gene: TRBV12-3/TRBV12-4; clone size: few; D gene: TRBD1
CDR3 DNA: TGTGCCAGCAGCTGGCAGGGTAACGCGAACACCGGGGAGCTGTTTTTT; CDR3 protein: CASSWQGNANTGELFF; J gene: TRBJ2-2; V gene: TRBV7-2; clone size: many; D gene: .
CDR3 DNA: TGCAGCGTTGAAAGGTGGACTGGGGCCAACGTCCTGACTTTC; CDR3 protein: CSVERWTGANVLTF; J gene: TRBJ2-6; V gene: TRBV29-1; clone size: many; D gene: .
CDR3 DNA: TGTGCCAGCAGGTCCGGACTAGCGGTGAACACCGGGGAGCTGTTTTTT; CDR3 protein: CASRSGLAVNTGELFF; J gene: TRBJ2-2; V gene: TRBV12-3/TRBV12-4; clone size: many; D gene: TRBD2
CDR3 DNA: TGTGCCAGTTCCGAGGACGCCAACTATGGCTACACCTTC; CDR3 protein: CASSEDANYGYTF; J gene: TRBJ1-2; V gene: TRBV19; clone size: many; D gene: .
CDR3 DNA: TGTGCCAGCTCACCACCGGTCGGGGGAGAGACCCAGTACTTC; CDR3 protein: CASSPPVGGETQYF; J gene: TRBJ2-5; V gene: TRBV18; clone size: .; D gene: .
CDR3 DNA: TGTGCCACCAGTCCTCGAAGGGGGGGGGCCCAGAGCTCCTACAATGAGCAGTTCTTC; CDR3 protein: CATSPRRGGAQSSYNEQFF; J gene: TRBJ2-1; V gene: TRBV24-1; clone size: .; D gene: .
CDR3 DNA: TGTGCCAGCAGTTTAGACGGGGACTTTCCTTCCTACAATGAGCAGTTCTTC; CDR3 protein: CASSLDGDFPSYNEQFF; J gene: TRBJ2-1; V gene: TRBV12-3/TRBV12-4; clone size: .; D gene: .
CDR3 DNA: TGTGCCAGCAGCCATTGGGGGGGAAGGGAAAGCAATCAGCCCCAGCATTTT; CDR3 protein: CASSHWGGRESNQPQHF; J gene: TRBJ1-5; V gene: TRBV4-2; clone size: few; D gene: .
CDR3 DNA: TGTGCCAGCAGCTTGGCGGGACAGGTAGCGGGCTACACCTTC; CDR3 protein: CASSLAGQVAGYTF; J gene: TRBJ1-2; V gene: TRBV5-6; clone size: many; D gene: TRBD1
CDR3 DNA: TGCAGTGCTAGGGGGCCGGGACCGTGGTCCCTGGGCTCCTACGAGCAGTACTTC; CDR3 protein: CSARGPGPWSLGSYEQYF; J gene: TRBJ2-7; V gene: TRBV20-1; clone size: once; D gene: .
CDR3 DNA: TGCAGTGCCCAAAGGACTAGCGGGCAAGAGACCCAGTACTTC; CDR3 protein: CSAQRTSGQETQYF; J gene: TRBJ2-5; V gene: TRBV20-1; clone size: many; D gene: TRBD2
CDR3 DNA: TGTGCCAGCAGCTTAGGAGGGGGTTTCGAGACCCAGTACTTC; CDR3 protein: CASSLGGGFETQYF; J gene: TRBJ2-5; V gene: TRBV7-2; clone size: many; D gene: .
CDR3 DNA: TGTGCCAGCAGCTTAGAGAGAAGGGAGCAGTTCTTC; CDR3 protein: CASSLERREQFF; J gene: TRBJ2-1; V gene: TRBV7-9; clone size: .; D gene: .
CDR3 DNA: TGTGCCAGCAGTGAATTGGACAGGGAAGAGACTGAAGCTTTCTTT; CDR3 protein: CASSELDREETEAFF; J gene: TRBJ1-1; V gene: TRBV25-1; clone size: many; D gene: TRBD1
CDR3 DNA: TGTGCCAGCAGTTTAGGTGGGTCCAACAATGAGCAGTTCTTC; CDR3 protein: CASSLGGSNNEQFF; J gene: TRBJ2-1; V gene: TRBV27; clone size: many; D gene: .
CDR3 DNA: TGCAGCGTAGGGGACAGGGGGCCGGGGGAGACCCAGTACTTC; CDR3 protein: CSVGDRGPGETQYF; J gene: TRBJ2-5; V gene: TRBV29-1; clone size: few; D gene: TRBD1
CDR3 DNA: TGTGCCAGCAGCCCCCTGACACGGGCCCAGTTCTTC; CDR3 protein: CASSPLTRAQFF; J gene: TRBJ2-1; V gene: TRBV5-8; clone size: .; D gene: .
CDR3 DNA: TGTGCCAGCATCCCACAGTATAACACTGAAGCTTTCTTT; CDR3 protein: CASIPQYNTEAFF; J gene: TRBJ1-1; V gene: TRBV11-2; clone size: many; D gene: .
CDR3 DNA: TGTGCCAGCAGCTTAGAGGACAGGCGGTTTACCCTCTCAGAAAAACTGTTTTTT; CDR3 protein: CASSLEDRRFTLSEKLFF; J gene: TRBJ1-4; V gene: TRBV11-2; clone size: .; D gene: TRBD1
CDR3 DNA: TGTGCCAGCAGTTCTAGCTTGGGAGTGACAGATACGCAGTATTTT; CDR3 protein: CASSSSLGVTDTQYF; J gene: TRBJ2-3; V gene: TRBV7-2; clone size: .; D gene: .
CDR3 DNA: TGTGCCAGCAGTTACTCCCTAACAGGGGGCTCAGCTGAAGCTTTCTTT; CDR3 protein: CASSYSLTGGSAEAFF; J gene: TRBJ1-1; V gene: TRBV6-5; clone size: many; D gene: TRBD1
CDR3 DNA: TGTGCCAGCAGCTCTACATCTGGTCGGGGAGCGGGAGGAATGGCTGCAACTAATGAAAAACTGTTTTTT; CDR3 protein: CASSSTSGRGAGGMAATNEKLFF; J gene: TRBJ1-4; V gene: TRBV7-1; clone size: .; D gene: .
CDR3 DNA: TGTGCCAGCAGCGACCCGGGTGCCAAAAACATTCAGTACTTC; CDR3 protein: CASSDPGAKNIQYF; J gene: TRBJ2-4; V gene: TRBV9; clone size: few; D gene: .
CDR3 DNA: TGCAGTGCCTGGCGGGAGGCCGGAAACACCATATATTTT; CDR3 protein: CSAWREAGNTIYF; J gene: TRBJ1-3; V gene: TRBV20-1; clone size: many; D gene: .
CDR3 DNA: TGTGCCAGCAGCTTAACGAGGGCCGGCGGGGACATCACAGATACGCAGTATTTT; CDR3 protein: CASSLTRAGGDITDTQYF; J gene: TRBJ2-3; V gene: TRBV7-3; clone size: .; D gene: .
CDR3 DNA: TGCAGTGCTAGGGGGGGAGACAGGGCCACTAGCACAGATACGCAGTATTTT; CDR3 protein: CSARGGDRATSTDTQYF; J gene: TRBJ2-3; V gene: TRBV20-1; clone size: many; D gene: .
CDR3 DNA: TGCAGTGCTAGTGGTAGGGGGGGGGCTCAAGATACGCAGTATTTT; CDR3 protein: CSASGRGGAQDTQYF; J gene: TRBJ2-3; V gene: TRBV20-1; clone size: few; D gene: .
CDR3 DNA: TGTGCCAGCAGTTTCTCCGGGACTAGAACCTACGAGCAGTACTTC; CDR3 protein: CASSFSGTRTYEQYF; J gene: TRBJ2-7; V gene: TRBV6-2/TRBV6-3; clone size: .; D gene: TRBD2
CDR3 DNA: .; CDR3 protein: CAWSVGQGAGLRGDRF; J gene: TRBJ1-1; V gene: TRBV30; clone size: few; D gene: .
CDR3 DNA: TGCAGTGCCGGGGACAGGGGTGGAGAGACCCAGTACTTC; CDR3 protein: CSAGDRGGETQYF; J gene: TRBJ2-5; V gene: TRBV20-1; clone size: many; D gene: TRBD1
CDR3 DNA: TGTGCCAGCAGATGGACAGGAATCACAGATACGCAGTATTTT; CDR3 protein: CASRWTGITDTQYF; J gene: TRBJ2-3; V gene: TRBV7-9; clone size: few; D gene: TRBD1
CDR3 DNA: TGCAGTGCTCCTTCGACAGAGGGTCCCCTCTCTGGGGCCAACGTCCTGACTTTC; CDR3 protein: CSAPSTEGPLSGANVLTF; J gene: TRBJ2-6; V gene: TRBV20-1; clone size: many; D gene: .
CDR3 DNA: TGCGCCAGCAGCCAAGATTGGTTGGAGGGGAACACTGAAGCTTTCTTT; CDR3 protein: CASSQDWLEGNTEAFF; J gene: TRBJ1-1; V gene: TRBV4-1; clone size: many; D gene: .
CDR3 DNA: TGCGCCAGCAGCCAAGAACGGTGGGGACAGGGACCCAACACTGAAGCTTTCTTT; CDR3 protein: CASSQERWGQGPNTEAFF; J gene: TRBJ1-1; V gene: TRBV4-1; clone size: .; D gene: TRBD1
CDR3 DNA: TGTGCCAGCAGCACGACTAGCGGGGGCGCGAACACCGGGGAGCTGTTTTTT; CDR3 protein: CASSTTSGGANTGELFF; J gene: TRBJ2-2; V gene: TRBV9; clone size: few; D gene: TRBD2
CDR3 DNA: TGCAGCGTTGATCTTTGGCAGTTCAATGAGCAGTTCTTC; CDR3 protein: CSVDLWQFNEQFF; J gene: TRBJ2-1; V gene: TRBV29-1; clone size: many; D gene: .
CDR3 DNA: TGTGCCAGCACCTTAGCCGGGACAGGGGTTGAAAAACTGTTTTTT; CDR3 protein: CASTLAGTGVEKLFF; J gene: TRBJ1-4; V gene: TRBV12-3/TRBV12-4; clone size: many; D gene: TRBD1
CDR3 DNA: TGTGCCAGCAGCCCCGGACTTTTCCGCAATCAGCCCCAGCATTTT; CDR3 protein: CASSPGLFRNQPQHF; J gene: TRBJ1-5; V gene: TRBV5-5; clone size: few; D gene: .
CDR3 DNA: TGTGCCAGCAGCTTTACACTAGCGGGGGAGACCCAGTACTTC; CDR3 protein: CASSFTLAGETQYF; J gene: TRBJ2-5; V gene: TRBV7-2; clone size: few; D gene: TRBD2
CDR3 DNA: TGTGCCACCAGTGATTTTTCGGGTTCACCCCTCCACTTT; CDR3 protein: CATSDFSGSPLHF; J gene: TRBJ1-6; V gene: TRBV24-1; clone size: many; D gene: .
CDR3 DNA: TGTGCCAGTAGTATCTGGGCGACAGGGCTTCAGCCCCAGCATTTT; CDR3 protein: CASSIWATGLQPQHF; J gene: TRBJ1-5; V gene: TRBV19; clone size: .; D gene: TRBD1
CDR3 DNA: TGTGCCAGCAGTTTACAAGGACAGGGCTGGAGCGAGCAGTACTTC; CDR3 protein: CASSLQGQGWSEQYF; J gene: TRBJ2-7; V gene: TRBV12-3/TRBV12-4; clone size: few; D gene: TRBD1
CDR3 DNA: TGCGCCAGCAGCTTGGGTGCCGGGACGCCGGCAGATACGCAGTATTTT; CDR3 protein: CASSLGAGTPADTQYF; J gene: TRBJ2-3; V gene: TRBV5-1; clone size: many; D gene: .
CDR3 DNA: TGTGCCAGCAGTGAAAGGGGGCCGAACACCGGGGAGCTGTTTTTT; CDR3 protein: CASSERGPNTGELFF; J gene: TRBJ2-2; V gene: TRBV6-1; clone size: .; D gene: TRBD1
CDR3 DNA: TGCAGTGCTCCCAGAGGGACGGGCCCCCGCTCCTACAATGAGCAGTTCTTC; CDR3 protein: CSAPRGTGPRSYNEQFF; J gene: TRBJ2-1; V gene: TRBV20-1; clone size: few; D gene: .
CDR3 DNA: TGCAGTGGGGAGCAAGTGGGGGAGCAGTTCTTC; CDR3 protein: CSGEQVGEQFF; J gene: TRBJ2-1; V gene: TRBV20-1; clone size: many; D gene: .
CDR3 DNA: TGCGCCAGCAGCCAGTCAACAGGGTATAGTTCTGGGGCCAACGTCCTGACTTTC; CDR3 protein: CASSQSTGYSSGANVLTF; J gene: TRBJ2-6; V gene: TRBV4-3; clone size: few; D gene: .